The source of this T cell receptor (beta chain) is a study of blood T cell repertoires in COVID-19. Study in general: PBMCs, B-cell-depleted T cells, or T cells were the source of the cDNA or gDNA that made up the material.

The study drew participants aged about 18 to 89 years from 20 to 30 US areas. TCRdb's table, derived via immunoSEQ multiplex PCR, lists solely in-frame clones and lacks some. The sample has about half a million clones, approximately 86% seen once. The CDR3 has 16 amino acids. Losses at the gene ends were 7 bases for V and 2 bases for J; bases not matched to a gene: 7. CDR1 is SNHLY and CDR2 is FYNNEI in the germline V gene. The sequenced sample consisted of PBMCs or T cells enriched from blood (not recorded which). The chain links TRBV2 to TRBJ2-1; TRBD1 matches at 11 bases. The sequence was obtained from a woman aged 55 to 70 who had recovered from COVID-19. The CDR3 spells CASIHLDRGPYNEQFF. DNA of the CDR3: TGTGCCAGCATTCACCTGGACAGGGGGCCCTACAATGAGCAGTTCTTC.